The clone carrying this T cell receptor (beta chain) was recorded a few times. V was shortened by 5 bases and J by 1 base, with 2 bases between the two germline ends. Germline CDR1 SGHNT, CDR2 YENEEA. The CDR3 spans 12 residues. The sample is drawn from a study of cytotoxic CD8 clonotypes in ibrutinib-treated CLL. TCRdb's copy holds only in-frame clones and misses some; the assay was immunoSEQ multiplex PCR. The profile shows 58,000 or so clones, around three fifths of them singletons. The chain joins TRBV11-3 to TRBJ2-2; D call uncertain. The sequencing here drew on PBMCs, taken after 12 months of ibrutinib treatment. This clonotype originated in a human donor with chronic lymphocytic leukemia. The CDR3 sequence is CASSRNTGELFF. CDR3 bases: TGTGCCAGCAGCCGGAACACCGGGGAGCTGTTTTTT.